The 28 T cell receptor beta chains reported below all come from one sample, sequenced in a study of T cells after posttransplantation cyclophosphamide. Sequencing used immunoSEQ multiplex PCR; TCRdb keeps in-frame clones, though not all of them. This sample has 37,000 or so clones, each found more than once. The sample was PBMCs. These receptors were obtained from a man in his thirties or forties in good health and a related stem cell transplant donor.

This clone was detected ten times or more. This sequence joins TRBV5-6 and TRBJ1-2, with a possible D match to TRBD1 (5 bases). The CDR3 has 14 amino acids. The germline CDR1 and CDR2 sequences are SGHDT and YYEEEE. Trimming left V 2 bases short and J 6 bases short, with 14 bases between. CDR3 residues: CASSFGQGGDGYTF. In nucleotides, the CDR3 is TGTGCCAGCAGCTTCGGCCAGGGAGGGGATGGCTACACCTTC.

This clone qualifies as medium-sized. This sample includes further DNA sequences coding for the same CDR3. The chain links TRBV15 to TRBJ2-1; TRBD1 aligns across 9 bases. The CDR3 is made up of 14 amino acids. Per the germline V gene, CDR1 is LNHNV and CDR2 is YYDKDF (reference sequence). Losses at the gene ends were 1 base for V and 5 bases for J; bases not matched to a gene: 0. For the CDR3, the DNA is TGTGCCACCAGCAGAGGGACAGGGGACAATGAGCAGTTCTTC. It translates to CATSRGTGDNEQFF.

This clone occurred many times. CDR3 bases: TGTGCCAGCAGTAGACTTGAGATTAACAATCAGCCCCAGCATTTT. This sequence encodes CASSRLEINNQPQHF. This chain links TRBV2 with TRBJ1-5; D remains unclear. Germline CDR1 SNHLY, CDR2 FYNNEI. CDR3 length: 15 residues. The germline V and J ends were trimmed by 5 bases and 3 bases, with 14 bases remaining between them.

This clone has a count of ten or more. V gene TRBV19 combines with J gene TRBJ1-4, with D possibly matching TRBD1 (6 bases). The germline V gene encodes CDR1 LNHDA and CDR2 SQIVND (reference sequence). This CDR3 spans 14 amino acids. The ends were cut back, 4 bases at V and 7 bases at J, with 13 bases in the middle. The CDR3 DNA reads TGTGCCAGTAGTAAGACAGGTTGGGTTGAAAAACTGTTTTTT. The encoded protein is CASSKTGWVEKLFF.

This clone was seen at least ten times. V is TRBV6-5 and J is TRBJ1-5; D possibly corresponds to TRBD1 (5 bases). Trimming cost V 5 bases and J 0 bases, with 11 bases left between them. The CDR3 extends over 15 amino acids. The V gene's germline CDR1 is MNHEY and CDR2 SVGAGI. The CDR3 DNA follows: TGTGCCAGCAGTACGAGGGGTTATAGCAATCAGCCCCAGCATTTT. It specifies CASSTRGYSNQPQHF.

Ten or more counts support this clone. J is TRBJ2-2 and V is TRBV7-2, with D perhaps TRBD2 (6 bases). CDR1 and CDR2 (germline): SGHTA, FQGNSA. This CDR3 spans 16 amino acids. V lost 7 bases to trimming and J lost 1 base, with 16 bases between them. The CDR3 DNA follows: TGTGCCAGCAACACCAGGTCGGGGGTGAACACCGGGGAGCTGTTTTTT. This sequence encodes CASNTRSGVNTGELFF.

This clone was detected many times. J is TRBJ1-3 and V is TRBV5-1; tentatively, D is TRBD1 (5 bases). Germline values: CDR1 SGHRS, CDR2 YFSETQ. The CDR3 is 20 residues long. Between the trimmed V and J ends, which lost 1 base and 0 bases, there was a span of 23 bases. The CDR3, as DNA: TGCGCCAGCAGCTTGTCCTACGAACGGGGGGAACTTAGCTCTGGAAACACCATATATTTT. As protein: CASSLSYERGELSSGNTIYF. The whole variable domain, filled in from reference TRBV5-1 and TRBJ1-3, reads KAGVTQTPRYLIKTRGQQVTLSCSPISGHRSVSWYQQTPGQGLQFLFEYFSETQRNKGNFPGRFSGRQFSNSRSEMNVSTLELGDSALYLCASSLSYERGELSSGNTIYFGEGSWLTVV.

V and J are TRBV13 and TRBJ2-2, with 7 bases that match TRBD2. J gave up 4 bases and V 4 bases, and 9 bases lay outside the gene matches. The CDR3 has 16 amino acids. CDR1 and CDR2 from the germline V gene are PRHDT and FYEKMQ (reference sequence). The CDR3 is CASSSSAGWGTGELFF. The CDR3 DNA follows: TGTGCCAGCAGCTCCTCAGCGGGGTGGGGCACCGGGGAGCTGTTTTTT.

This clone was detected ten times or more. The gene calls are TRBV7-9 and TRBJ1-3; 8 nucleotides line up with TRBD1. This CDR3 has 15 amino acids. The J segment lost 4 bases and the V segment lost 3 bases, leaving 5 bases of the junction unmatched. Germline CDR1 and CDR2: SEHNR and FQNEAQ (reference sequence). The CDR3 DNA follows: TGTGCCAGCAGCTTTGGACAGGGTCTAGGAAACACCATATATTTT. It is translated as CASSFGQGLGNTIYF.

At least ten counts were recorded for this clone. Here the CDR3 reads CSVGKAGGTEAFF. The CDR3 DNA sequence: TGCAGCGTTGGGAAGGCGGGCGGCACTGAAGCTTTCTTT. The chain recombines TRBV29-1 with TRBJ1-1; D gene ambiguous. Trimming left V 4 bases short and J 4 bases short, with 13 bases between. Germline V gene sequence: CDR1 SQVTM, CDR2 ANQGSEA. The CDR3 is 13 residues long.

This clone has ten or more counts. The CDR3 here is CASSEAWDFGSYNSPLHF. The DNA of the CDR3 is TGTGCCAGCAGTGAAGCCTGGGACTTCGGCTCCTATAATTCACCCCTCCACTTT. This chain connects TRBV6-1 to TRBJ1-6, with a tentative D call TRBD1 (5 bases). The CDR3 contains 18 residues. Germline-derived CDR1 and CDR2 are MNHNS and SASEGT. The V end was cut by 0 bases, the J end by 0 bases, with 12 bases between.

This clone was detected a few times. The J gene is TRBJ2-1, the V gene TRBV5-1, with 8 bases that match TRBD2. The V segment lost 8 bases and the J segment 5 bases; nucleotides outside the gene matches: 9. CDR1 is SGHRS and CDR2 is YFSETQ in the germline V gene. The CDR3 spans 14 residues. The CDR3 is CARGGGGHNNEQFF. The CDR3 region has the DNA TGCGCCAGGGGGGGCGGGGGGCACAACAATGAGCAGTTCTTC.

This clone was seen repeatedly, ten times or more. The rearrangement links TRBV14 to TRBJ2-7; 10 nucleotides agree with TRBD1. The V gene end was trimmed by 4 bases and the J gene end by 5 bases; junction bases not matched to a gene: 11. CDR3 length: 16 amino acids. The germline V gene has CDR1 SGHDN and CDR2 FVKESK. In DNA, the CDR3 is TGTGCCAGCAGCCCTGGGACGGGGACAGGGGATGACGAGCAGTACTTC. Its protein is CASSPGTGTGDDEQYF.

This clone was counted ten times or more. The rearrangement uses TRBV25-1 and TRBJ1-6; 7 bases align to TRBD1. The CDR3 length is 13 residues. In germline, CDR1 is MGHDK, CDR2 SYGVNS. V dropped 5 bases and J dropped 6; count of bases not matched to a gene: 1. CDR3 loop: CASSRDSNSPLHF. As DNA, the CDR3 is TGTGCCAGCAGTCGGGACAGTAATTCACCCCTCCACTTT.

At least ten counts were recorded for this clone. The CDR3 DNA follows: TGTGCCAGCAGTTTGGGGGGGGCCCACAATGAGCAGTTCTTC. Translated: CASSLGGAHNEQFF. The chain links TRBV12-3 or TRBV12-4 to TRBJ2-1; D perhaps matches TRBD2 (7 bases). The CDR3 is 14 residues long. The V gene lost 3 bases and the J gene lost 5 bases, with 11 bases spanning the gap.

This clone was seen repeatedly, ten times or more. The J gene is TRBJ2-5, the V gene TRBV5-1; TRBD2 matches 14 bases. The germline CDR1 and CDR2 sequences are SGHRS and YFSETQ. The CDR3 has 16 residues. V was clipped by 4 bases and J by 5 bases; unmatched bases: 7. CDR3 nucleotide sequence: TGCGCCAGCAGCCCGTCCGGGACTAGCGGGGGTGAGACCCAGTACTTC. Translated: CASSPSGTSGGETQYF.

This clone was counted ten times or more. The chain links TRBV10-2 to TRBJ2-3; TRBD1 matches 7 bases. The CDR3 runs to 16 residues. CDR1 is WSHSY and CDR2 is SAAADI in the germline V gene. V trimming: 3 bases; J trimming: 2 bases; junction bases outside the gene matches: 8. The CDR3 spells CASSEATGPLTDTQYF. CDR3 sequence (DNA): TGCGCCAGCAGTGAAGCGACAGGGCCCCTCACAGATACGCAGTATTTT.

The chain recombines TRBV6-2 or TRBV6-3 with TRBJ2-3, with TRBD2 matching 8 bases. V gave up 2 bases and J gave up 4 bases; unmatched junction bases: 8. The germline V gene has CDR1 MNHEY and CDR2 SVGEGT. This CDR3 spans 16 amino acids. The DNA for the CDR3 is TGTGCCAGCAGTTACGGTCCGGGACTAGTACCAGATACGCAGTATTTT. This encodes CASSYGPGLVPDTQYF.

This clone has ten or more counts. The V call is TRBV18, the J call TRBJ2-1; 10 bases agree with TRBD1. Germline assignment: CDR1 KGHSH and CDR2 LQKENI. V was pared by 6 bases and J by 9 bases, with 8 bases of the junction left unmatched. The CDR3 covers 14 residues. CDR3 sequence reads: CASSPGTGASEQFF. Written as DNA, the CDR3 is TGTGCCAGCTCCCCAGGGACAGGGGCTTCTGAGCAGTTCTTC.

This clone was observed at least ten times. The gene calls are TRBV27 and TRBJ1-3, with D tentatively TRBD1 (5 bases). V lost 6 bases to trimming and J lost 0 bases, with 12 bases between them. The CDR3 is 15 residues long. CDR1 and CDR2 from the germline V gene are MNHEY and SMNVEV (reference sequence). CDR3 DNA: TGTGCCAGCAGCTACAGGAGGAGCTCTGGAAACACCATATATTTT. Translated: CASSYRRSSGNTIYF.

In its sample, this clone was seen many times. The V and J genes are TRBV13 and TRBJ1-2; D is uncertain. The germline CDR1 and CDR2 sequences are PRHDT and FYEKMQ (reference sequence). Trimming took 5 bases from V and 7 from J, leaving 11 bases between them. This CDR3 is built from 12 residues. Written as DNA, the CDR3 is TGTGCCAGCAGCATTGACAACCGTGGCTACACCTTC. This codes for CASSIDNRGYTF.

This clone was seen ten or more times. This chain joins TRBV2 and TRBJ2-3, with D maybe TRBD1 (6 bases). Germline V lookup: CDR1 SNHLY, CDR2 FYNNEI. CDR3 length: 16 amino acids. Trimming cost V 8 bases and J 1 base, with 19 bases left between them. The CDR3 nucleotides are TGTGCCAGCTCCCGCTACGAGGGGGTCGGCACAGATACGCAGTATTTT. This translates into CASSRYEGVGTDTQYF.

This clone was detected many times. V and J are TRBV19 and TRBJ1-2; TRBD1 agrees at 7 bases. J was trimmed by 4 bases and V by 5 bases; bases with no gene match: 10. The length of the CDR3 is 15 residues. CDR1 and CDR2 (germline): LNHDA, SQIVND (reference sequence). CDR3 sequence: CASSYDRETPYGYTF. In DNA form, the CDR3 reads TGTGCCAGTAGTTATGACAGGGAAACTCCCTATGGCTACACCTTC. The whole variable domain, remainder taken from reference TRBV19 and TRBJ1-2, is DGGITQSPKYLFRKEGQNVTLSCEQNLNHDAMYWYRQDPGQGLRLIYYSQIVNDFQKGDIAEGYSVSREKKESFPLTVTSAQKNPTAFYLCASSYDRETPYGYTFGSGTRLTVV.

The table lists this clone with many counts. The chain uses TRBV5-6 and TRBJ2-7; the match to TRBD1 covers 7 bases. Germline-derived CDR1 and CDR2 are SGHDT and YYEEEE. V trimming: 1 base; J trimming: 2 bases; junction bases outside the gene matches: 3. This CDR3 region has 14 residues. The CDR3 here is CASSLNDRAYEQYF. The CDR3 region has the DNA TGTGCCAGCAGCTTGAACGACAGGGCCTACGAGCAGTACTTC.

This clone appeared many times. The gene calls are TRBV10-3 and TRBJ1-1; tentative D call: TRBD1 (6 bases). Per germline, CDR1 ENHRY and CDR2 SYGVKD. This CDR3 contains 13 residues. Deletions cut 5 bases from V and 4 bases from J, with 11 bases between. CDR3 sequence: CAISPRGGTEAFF. CDR3 nucleotide sequence: TGTGCCATCAGTCCGAGAGGGGGCACTGAAGCTTTCTTT.

This rearrangement joins TRBV7-9 to TRBJ2-3; no firm D call. Trimming removed 7 bases at V and 0 bases at J, with 8 bases between. The CDR3 consists of 13 residues. Germline CDR1 SEHNR, CDR2 FQNEAQ (reference sequence). This CDR3 reads CASTSQSTDTQYF. The DNA of the CDR3 is TGTGCCAGCACCTCCCAGAGCACAGATACGCAGTATTTT.

The table lists this clone with many counts. The V gene is TRBV12-3 or TRBV12-4, the J gene TRBJ1-2, with 7 bases identical to TRBD1. V trimming: 2 bases; J trimming: 8 bases; junction bases outside the gene matches: 5. This CDR3 contains 13 residues. CDR3 protein: CASSLPTGNGYTF. The CDR3 coding sequence is TGTGCCAGCAGTTTACCGACAGGGAACGGCTACACCTTC.

The DNA of the CDR3 is TGTGCCAGCAGCGGGACAGGGGGCGCCGGTTCACCCCTCCACTTT. It yields the protein CASSGTGGAGSPLHF. The chain joins TRBV9 to TRBJ1-6; 11 bases match TRBD1. After removal of 3 bases from V and 9 bases from J, the junction contained 5 bases not matched to a gene. Germline lookup yields CDR1 SGDLS and CDR2 YYNGEE. The CDR3 covers 15 residues.